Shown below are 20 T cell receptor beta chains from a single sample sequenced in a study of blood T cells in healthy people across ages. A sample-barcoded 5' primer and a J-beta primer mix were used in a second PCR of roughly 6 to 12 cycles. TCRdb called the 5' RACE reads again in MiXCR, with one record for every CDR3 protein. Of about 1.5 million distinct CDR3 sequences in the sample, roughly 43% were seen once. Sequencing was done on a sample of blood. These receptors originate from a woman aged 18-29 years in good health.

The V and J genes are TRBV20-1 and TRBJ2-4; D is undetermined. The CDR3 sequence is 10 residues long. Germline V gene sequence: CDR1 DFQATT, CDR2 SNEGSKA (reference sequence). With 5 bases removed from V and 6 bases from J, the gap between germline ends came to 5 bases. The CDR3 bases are TGCAGTGCTCACGTAAACATTCAGTACTTC. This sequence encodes CSAHVNIQYF.

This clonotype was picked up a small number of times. The CDR3 loop is CSASAGNTDTQYF. CDR3 nucleotide sequence: TGCAGTGCTAGCGCGGGGAATACAGATACGCAGTATTTT. V gene TRBV20-1 combines with J gene TRBJ2-3, with D possibly matching TRBD2 (6 bases). This CDR3 has 13 amino acids. The germline gives CDR1 DFQATT, CDR2 SNEGSKA (reference sequence). Trimming removed 3 bases at V and 3 bases at J, with 10 bases between.

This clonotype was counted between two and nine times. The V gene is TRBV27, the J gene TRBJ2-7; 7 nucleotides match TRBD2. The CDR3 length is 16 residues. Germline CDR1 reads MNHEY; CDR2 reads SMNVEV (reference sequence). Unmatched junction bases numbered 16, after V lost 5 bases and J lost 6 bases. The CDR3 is CASSPMKQAGTSEQYF. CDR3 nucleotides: TGTGCCAGCAGTCCTATGAAGCAAGCGGGAACTAGCGAGCAGTACTTC.

This chain's CDR3 is CASSLHRRGETQYF. The CDR3 nucleotides are TGTGCCAGCAGTTTACATCGCCGGGGAGAGACCCAGTACTTC. The J gene is TRBJ2-5, the V gene TRBV12-3 or TRBV12-4; a weak D match, TRBD2 (5 bases). The CDR3 is 14 amino acids. Trimming cost V 2 bases and J 4 bases, with 11 bases left between them.

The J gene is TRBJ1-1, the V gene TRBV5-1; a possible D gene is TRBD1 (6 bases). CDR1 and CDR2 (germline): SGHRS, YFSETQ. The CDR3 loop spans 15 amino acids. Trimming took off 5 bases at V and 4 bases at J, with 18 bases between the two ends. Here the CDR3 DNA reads TGCGCCAGCAGAACCGCCCCAACAGGGCTCACTGAAGCTTTCTTT. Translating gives CASRTAPTGLTEAFF.

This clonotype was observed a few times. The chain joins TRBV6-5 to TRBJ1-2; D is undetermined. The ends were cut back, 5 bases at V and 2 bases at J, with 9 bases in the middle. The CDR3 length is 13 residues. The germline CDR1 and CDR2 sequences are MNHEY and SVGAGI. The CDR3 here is CASSLNKNYGYTF. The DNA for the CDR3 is TGTGCCAGCAGTCTTAACAAGAACTATGGCTACACCTTC.

The CDR3 is CASSVAVWEGYGYTF. CDR3 in DNA: TGTGCCAGCAGCGTAGCTGTCTGGGAGGGCTATGGCTACACCTTC. The genes are TRBV9 and TRBJ1-2; D call uncertain. Trimming removed 0 bases from V and 4 bases from J, with 13 bases in between. The CDR3 length is 15 residues. Germline lookup yields CDR1 SGDLS and CDR2 YYNGEE.

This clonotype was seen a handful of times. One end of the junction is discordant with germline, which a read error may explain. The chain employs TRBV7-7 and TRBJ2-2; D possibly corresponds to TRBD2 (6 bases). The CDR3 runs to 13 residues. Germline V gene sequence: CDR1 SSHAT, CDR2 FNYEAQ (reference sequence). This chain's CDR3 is CASSLWRVGELFF. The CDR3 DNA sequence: TGTGCTAGCAGCCTTTGGAGGGTCGGGGAGCTGTTTTTT. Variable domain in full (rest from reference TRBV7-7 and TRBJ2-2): GAGVSQSPRYKVTKRGQDVTLRCDPISSHATLYWYQQALGQGPEFLTYFNYEAQPDKSGLPSDRFSAERPEGSISTLTIQRTEQRDSAMYRCASSLWRVGELFFGEGSRLTVL.

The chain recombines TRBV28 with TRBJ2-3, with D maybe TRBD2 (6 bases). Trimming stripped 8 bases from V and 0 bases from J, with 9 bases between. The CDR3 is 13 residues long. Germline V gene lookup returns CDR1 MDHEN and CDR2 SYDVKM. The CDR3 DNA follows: TGTGCCAGCGGCGGGACTAGCACAGATACGCAGTATTTT. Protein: CASGGTSTDTQYF.

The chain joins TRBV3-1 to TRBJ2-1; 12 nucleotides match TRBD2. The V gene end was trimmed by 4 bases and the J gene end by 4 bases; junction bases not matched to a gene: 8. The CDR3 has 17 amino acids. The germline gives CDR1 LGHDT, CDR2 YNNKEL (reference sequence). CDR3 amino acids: CASSPRLAGALYNEQFF. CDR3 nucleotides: TGTGCCAGCAGCCCCCGACTAGCGGGAGCTCTATACAATGAGCAGTTCTTC.

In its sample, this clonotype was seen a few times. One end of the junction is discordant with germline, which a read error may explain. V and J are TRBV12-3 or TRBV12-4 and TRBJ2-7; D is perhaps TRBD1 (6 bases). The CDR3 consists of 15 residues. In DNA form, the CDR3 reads TGTGCCAGCAGATTAGGTGGGGGCCGCTCCTACGAGCAGTACTTC. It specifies CASRLGGGRSYEQYF.

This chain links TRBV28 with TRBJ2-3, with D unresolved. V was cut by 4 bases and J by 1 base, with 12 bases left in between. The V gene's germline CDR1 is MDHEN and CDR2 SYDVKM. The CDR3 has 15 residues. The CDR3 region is CASSSIRPGTDTQYF. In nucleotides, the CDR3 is TGTGCCAGCAGTTCCATACGACCTGGCACAGATACGCAGTATTTT.

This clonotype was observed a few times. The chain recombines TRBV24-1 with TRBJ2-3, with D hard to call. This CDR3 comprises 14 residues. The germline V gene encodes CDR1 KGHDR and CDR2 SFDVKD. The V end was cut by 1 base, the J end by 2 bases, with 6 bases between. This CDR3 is CATSDFQSTDTQYF. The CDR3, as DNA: TGTGCCACCAGTGATTTTCAATCCACAGATACGCAGTATTTT.

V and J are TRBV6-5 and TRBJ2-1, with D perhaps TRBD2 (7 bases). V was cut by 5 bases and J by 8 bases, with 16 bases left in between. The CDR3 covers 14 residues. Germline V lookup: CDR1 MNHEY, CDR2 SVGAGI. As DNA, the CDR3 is TGTGCCAGCAGTGACGGGGGCGGGAGAGATGAGCAGTTCTTC. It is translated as CASSDGGGRDEQFF.

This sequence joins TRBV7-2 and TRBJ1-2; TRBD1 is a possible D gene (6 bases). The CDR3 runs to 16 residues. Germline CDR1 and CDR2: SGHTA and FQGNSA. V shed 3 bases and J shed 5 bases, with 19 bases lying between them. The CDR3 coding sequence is TGTGCCAGCAGCTTCACCGGGGGGGCGGAGAGTTATGGCTACACCTTC. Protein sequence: CASSFTGGAESYGYTF.

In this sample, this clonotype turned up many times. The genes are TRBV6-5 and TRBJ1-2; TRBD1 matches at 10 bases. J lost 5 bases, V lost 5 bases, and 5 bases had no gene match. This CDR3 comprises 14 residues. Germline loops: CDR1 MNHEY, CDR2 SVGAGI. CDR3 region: CASSTTGGFYGYTF. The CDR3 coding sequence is TGTGCCAGCAGTACGACAGGGGGCTTTTATGGCTACACCTTC.

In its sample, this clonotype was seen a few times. The CDR3 spells CSARDGTGIGYTF. The CDR3 bases are TGCAGTGCTAGAGATGGGACAGGGATTGGCTACACCTTC. This sequence joins TRBV20-1 and TRBJ1-2; 9 bases line up with TRBD1. V lost 0 bases, J lost 7 bases, and 3 bases stayed unmatched. Germline V gene lookup returns CDR1 DFQATT and CDR2 SNEGSKA (reference sequence). The CDR3 has 13 residues.

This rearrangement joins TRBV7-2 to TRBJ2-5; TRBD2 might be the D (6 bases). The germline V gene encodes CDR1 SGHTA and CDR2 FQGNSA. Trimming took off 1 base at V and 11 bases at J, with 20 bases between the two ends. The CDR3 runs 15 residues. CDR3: CASSLDRLGAHEQYF. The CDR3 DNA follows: TGTGCCAGCAGCTTAGATCGACTAGGGGCCCATGAGCAGTACTTC.

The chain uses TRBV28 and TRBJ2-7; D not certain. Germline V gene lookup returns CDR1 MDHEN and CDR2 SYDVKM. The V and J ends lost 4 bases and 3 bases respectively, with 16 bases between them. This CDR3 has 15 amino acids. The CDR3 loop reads CASSSARPQFYEQYF. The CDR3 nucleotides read TGTGCCAGCAGTTCCGCGAGACCGCAATTCTACGAGCAGTACTTC.

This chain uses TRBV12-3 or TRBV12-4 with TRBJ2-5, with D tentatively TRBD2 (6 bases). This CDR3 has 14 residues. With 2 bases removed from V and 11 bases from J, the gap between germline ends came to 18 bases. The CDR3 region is CASSLRWRGDEQYF. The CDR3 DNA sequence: TGTGCCAGCAGTTTAAGGTGGAGGGGTGATGAGCAGTACTTC.